Each of the 10 T cell receptor beta chains below was sequenced from the same sample in a study of tumor and adjacent non-tumor tissue in lung cancer. The template was RNA from unsorted bulk tissue. Distant lung tissue was collected more than 3 cm away from the tumor edge. TCRbeta libraries were built with three rounds of nested PCR, modified from ARM-PCR. TCRdb redid the calling of the multiplex PCR reads with MiXCR, one entry per CDR3 protein. Seen here are 70,000 to 90,000 distinct CDR3 sequences, roughly 80% observed once, and the top ten hold about half. The sequencing sample was made of distant non-tumor lung tissue. The receptors here all came from a man aged 55 to 70 with non-small cell lung cancer.

For this clonotype: One end of the junction fails to match germline, which may point to a read error. The J gene is TRBJ1-2, the V gene TRBV6-6, with TRBD1 as a possible D gene (6 bases). CDR1 and CDR2 from the germline V gene are MNHNY and SVGAGI (reference sequence). This CDR3 is built from 15 residues. The CDR3 reads CASRTGNRDGPGHTF. DNA for the CDR3: TGTGCCAGCCGCACAGGGAATAGGGATGGGCCTGGCCACACCTTC.

On this clonotype itself: One end of the junction does not line up with germline, which may come from a read error. The rearrangement links TRBV11-2 to TRBJ1-1; a possible D gene is TRBD1 (6 bases). The germline V gene has CDR1 SGHAT and CDR2 FQNNGV. This CDR3 has 13 amino acids. As DNA, the CDR3 is TGTGCCAGCAACTTAAGAGGGGACACTGAAGCTCTCTTT. Amino acids: CASNLRGDTEALF.

Of note for this clonotype: In this CDR3 the conserved last residue, phenylalanine or tryptophan, is missing, so a read error is likely. The chain recombines TRBV28 with TRBJ2-2, with D possibly matching TRBD2 (7 bases). V lost 5 bases and J lost 2, with 12 bases in between. The CDR3 extends over 15 amino acids. Germline assignment: CDR1 MDHEN and CDR2 SYDVKM. CDR3 DNA sequence: TGTGCCAGCAGTAGTGGGGGGGCCAACACCGGGGAGCTGTTTCTT. Amino acids: CASSSGGANTGELFL.

About this clonotype: Just one base apart from a much larger clone, this may be a read error. The chain uses TRBV12-3 or TRBV12-4 and TRBJ2-2; either TRBD1 or TRBD2 may supply D (5 bases each). The length of the CDR3 is 13 residues. The CDR3 DNA sequence: TGTGCCAGCAGGGGTCAGGGTAGAGGGGAGATGTTTTTT. Amino acid sequence: CASRGQGRGEMFF.

The genes are TRBV11-2 and TRBJ2-3; perhaps TRBD2 as D (5 bases). The V and J ends lost 4 bases and 2 bases respectively, with 13 bases between them. Germline-derived CDR1 and CDR2 are SGHAT and FQNNGV. This CDR3 is 15 amino acids long. The CDR3 DNA sequence: TGTGCCAGCAGCTCAACGACTAACCCCACAGATACGCAGTATTTT. Translated, it gives CASSSTTNPTDTQYF.

With regard to this clonotype: A read error may account for a junction end that differs from germline. This chain connects TRBV11-2 to TRBJ2-6; 10 bases map to TRBD2. CDR3 length: 18 amino acids. Germline V lookup: CDR1 SGHAT, CDR2 FQNNGV. The CDR3 DNA sequence: TGTGCCAGTAGTCCAACTAGCGGGGAAGCCACTGGGGCCAACATCCTGACTTTC. This gives the protein CASSPTSGEATGANILTF.

The gene calls are TRBV29-1 and TRBJ1-1; D unresolved. Germline V gene sequence: CDR1 SQVTM, CDR2 ANQGSEA. The CDR3 sequence is 13 residues long. For the CDR3, the DNA is TGCATCACTAAGATACAAGATAACACTGAAGCTTTCTTT. It translates to CITKIQDNTEAFF.

Comment on this clonotype: The junction departs from germline at one end; a sequencing error may be responsible. The V and J genes are TRBV11-2 and TRBJ2-2; D is possibly TRBD2 (5 bases). The CDR3 runs to 15 residues. CDR1 is SGHAT and CDR2 is FQNNGV in the germline V gene. Here the CDR3 reads CANSLVDWNTRELFF. CDR3 DNA: TGCGCCAACAGCTTAGTGGACTGGAACACCAGGGAGCTGTTTTTT.

Concerning this clonotype: One end of the junction fails to match germline, which may point to a read error. The gene calls are TRBV6-1 and TRBJ2-1; a possible D gene is TRBD1 (7 bases). This CDR3 has 14 amino acids. Germline V gene sequence: CDR1 MNHNS, CDR2 SASEGT. DNA for the CDR3: TGTGCTAGCAGGGGGGACTTTTTATACAATGAGCAGGTCTTC. Encoded protein: CASRGDFLYNEQVF.

With regard to this clonotype: A read error may be the cause here, since a much bigger clone is one base away. The chain combines TRBV6-5 with TRBJ1-1; TRBD1 might be the D (6 bases). The V gene's germline CDR1 is MNHEY and CDR2 SVGAGI. This CDR3 is built from 15 residues. The CDR3 reads CANSYEGRGGVEAFF. CDR3 DNA sequence: TGTGCCAACAGTTACGAGGGCAGGGGAGGGGTTGAAGCTTTCTTT.